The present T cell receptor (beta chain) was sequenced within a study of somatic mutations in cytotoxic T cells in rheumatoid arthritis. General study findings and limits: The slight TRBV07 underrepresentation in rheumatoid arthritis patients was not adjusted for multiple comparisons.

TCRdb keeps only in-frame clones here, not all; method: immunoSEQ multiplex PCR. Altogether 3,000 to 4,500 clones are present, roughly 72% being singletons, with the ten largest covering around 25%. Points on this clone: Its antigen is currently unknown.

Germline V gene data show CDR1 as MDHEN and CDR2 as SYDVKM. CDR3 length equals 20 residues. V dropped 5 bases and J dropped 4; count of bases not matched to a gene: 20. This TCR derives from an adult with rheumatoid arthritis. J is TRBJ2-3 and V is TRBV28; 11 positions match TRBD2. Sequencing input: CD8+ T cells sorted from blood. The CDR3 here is CASSTHLAGGPRGPPDTQYF. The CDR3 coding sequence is TGTGCCAGCAGTACCCACCTAGCGGGAGGTCCCCGGGGGCCTCCAGATACGCAGTATTTT.